Each of the 30 T cell receptor beta chains below was sequenced from the same sample in a study of blood T cell repertoires in COVID-19 (TCRdb year 2020). To prepare the library, the immunoSEQ multiplex PCR assay was applied. TCRdb retrieved this table from immuneACCESS and kept in-frame rearrangements only. Not all clones are present; in checked studies, unresolved V genes account for under half, and no reason is known for the remainder. In this sample the table shows around 370,000 clones, approximately 87% of which occur a single time. About 6% of the sample comes from the top ten. Sequencing was performed on peripheral blood. These receptors came from a woman between 50 and 59 years old with COVID-19, enrolled during active disease.

The chain employs TRBV7-9 and TRBJ1-2, with TRBD1 identical over 10 bases. Germline V lookup: CDR1 SEHNR, CDR2 FQNEAQ (reference sequence). V trimming: 5 bases; J trimming: 3 bases; junction bases outside the gene matches: 6. The CDR3 runs to 15 residues. The DNA for the CDR3 is TGTGCCAGCAGCGGTTCGGACAGGGGGGACTATGGCTACACCTTC. As protein: CASSGSDRGDYGYTF.

This sequence joins TRBV30 and TRBJ2-7; D ambiguous. This CDR3 comprises 12 residues. V lost 1 base and J lost 4, with 8 bases in between. Per germline, CDR1 GTSNPN and CDR2 SVGIG (reference sequence). The chain's CDR3 is CAWSANFYEQYF. CDR3 nucleotide sequence: TGTGCCTGGAGTGCCAATTTTTACGAGCAGTACTTC.

This clone has only a few counts. The J gene is TRBJ1-6, the V gene TRBV5-1, with D unclear. The germline gives CDR1 SGHRS, CDR2 YFSETQ. The germline V and J ends were trimmed by 0 bases and 0 bases, with 7 bases remaining between them. The CDR3 loop spans 16 amino acids. CDR3 coding DNA: TGCGCCAGCAGCTTGGTTGGGAGCTCCTATAATTCACCCCTCCACTTT. It is translated as CASSLVGSSYNSPLHF.

This clone was seen a handful of times. The chain recombines TRBV7-9 with TRBJ2-1; no clear D. The CDR3 runs to 18 residues. Germline lookup yields CDR1 SEHNR and CDR2 FQNEAQ (reference sequence). V lost 2 bases to trimming and J lost 0 bases, with 17 bases between them. DNA of the CDR3: TGTGCCAGCAGCTTAAACGCAAATATCCCGAGCTCCTACAATGAGCAGTTCTTC. This encodes CASSLNANIPSSYNEQFF.

The gene calls are TRBV5-1 and TRBJ1-4; maybe TRBD1 (5 bases). Germline V lookup: CDR1 SGHRS, CDR2 YFSETQ. There are 14 residues in the CDR3. V shed 0 bases and J shed 6 bases, with 9 bases lying between them. The CDR3 coding sequence is TGCGCCAGCAGCTTGGTGGGGGGAGATGAAAAACTGTTTTTT. Amino acids: CASSLVGGDEKLFF. The variable domain in full, completed from reference TRBV5-1 and TRBJ1-4, reads KAGVTQTPRYLIKTRGQQVTLSCSPISGHRSVSWYQQTPGQGLQFLFEYFSETQRNKGNFPGRFSGRQFSNSRSEMNVSTLELGDSALYLCASSLVGGDEKLFFGSGTQLSVL.

The chain couples TRBV19 to TRBJ1-2, with D possibly matching TRBD1 (6 bases). Germline CDR1 and CDR2: LNHDA and SQIVND (reference sequence). The CDR3 is 16 amino acids. Trimming removed 1 base at V and 6 bases at J, with 18 bases between. The CDR3 nucleotides are TGTGCCAGTAGTATAGCTCTGGGGGCAGGGGCGGATGGCTACACCTTC. Protein: CASSIALGAGADGYTF.

The rearrangement uses TRBV2 and TRBJ1-4; D is undetermined. V shed 1 base and J shed 4 bases, with 10 bases lying between them. Germline V lookup: CDR1 SNHLY, CDR2 FYNNEI. CDR3 size: 15 residues. The CDR3 coding sequence is TGTGCCAGCAGTGAAGGCGGGGTCGGTAATGAAAAACTGTTTTTT. Its translation: CASSEGGVGNEKLFF.

The chain recombines TRBV6-6 with TRBJ1-1; D is ambiguous. Looked up from germline, CDR1 is MNHNY and CDR2 is SVGAGI (reference sequence). Trimming pared 1 base from V and 4 bases from J, leaving 10 bases between. This CDR3 region has 14 residues. For the CDR3, the DNA is TGTGCCAGCAGTTACTTTCTTGGCGGCACTGAAGCTTTCTTT. This translates into CASSYFLGGTEAFF.

This chain uses TRBV15 with TRBJ2-5, with a tentative D call TRBD2 (6 bases). Trimming removed 2 bases from V and 0 bases from J, with 7 bases in between. The CDR3 has 14 residues. Germline V CDR1 and CDR2: LNHNV, YYDKDF (reference sequence). DNA of the CDR3: TGTGCCACCAGCAGACGGGGGTACCAAGAGACCCAGTACTTC. Translated: CATSRRGYQETQYF. The complete variable domain, with remaining parts taken from reference TRBV15 and TRBJ2-5, reads DAMVIQNPRYQVTQFGKPVTLSCSQTLNHNVMYWYQQKSSQAPKLLFHYYDKDFNNEADTPDNFQSRRPNTSFCFLDIRSPGLGDTAMYLCATSRRGYQETQYFGPGTRLLVL.

Here the CDR3 reads CASSDIAMMTGGRGEQFF. The CDR3 DNA sequence: TGTGCCAGCAGTGACATAGCCATGATGACGGGAGGCCGAGGTGAGCAGTTCTTC. The gene calls are TRBV2 and TRBJ2-1, with 7 bases identical to TRBD2. The CDR3 spans 18 residues. With V trimmed by 3 bases and J by 9 bases, 20 bases remained unmatched. Germline CDR1 reads SNHLY; CDR2 reads FYNNEI.

The V gene is TRBV19, the J gene TRBJ1-1, with 8 bases matching TRBD1. Unmatched junction bases numbered 2, after V lost 5 bases and J lost 3 bases. This CDR3 region has 13 residues. Per germline, CDR1 LNHDA and CDR2 SQIVND (reference sequence). Here the CDR3 reads CASSSTGDTEAFF. The CDR3 nucleotides read TGTGCCAGTAGTTCGACAGGGGACACTGAAGCTTTCTTT.

V gene TRBV6-2 or TRBV6-3 combines with J gene TRBJ2-3; 9 bases agree with TRBD2. This CDR3 spans 16 amino acids. The germline CDR1 and CDR2 sequences are MNHEY and SVGEGT. The V and J ends lost 5 bases and 3 bases, in that order; junction bases with no gene match: 9. CDR3: CASSPTGTSRTDTQYF. The CDR3 coding sequence is TGTGCCAGCAGTCCCACCGGGACTAGCAGAACAGATACGCAGTATTTT.

The chain has TRBV19 and TRBJ2-2; possibly TRBD1 for D (6 bases). This CDR3 is 14 amino acids long. The V end was cut by 3 bases, the J end by 7 bases, with 12 bases between. CDR1 is LNHDA and CDR2 is SQIVND in the germline V gene (reference sequence). The DNA for the CDR3 is TGTGCCAGTAGTATGACAGGTTTCGACGGGGAGCTGTTTTTT. Its protein product is CASSMTGFDGELFF. Supplemented by reference TRBV19 and TRBJ2-2, the full variable domain reads DGGITQSPKYLFRKEGQNVTLSCEQNLNHDAMYWYRQDPGQGLRLIYYSQIVNDFQKGDIAEGYSVSREKKESFPLTVTSAQKNPTAFYLCASSMTGFDGELFFGEGSRLTVL.

The chain uses TRBV15 and TRBJ1-2; 8 bases line up with TRBD1. Germline assignment: CDR1 LNHNV and CDR2 YYDKDF (reference sequence). Trimming took 0 bases from V and 4 from J; bases not matched to a gene: 4. CDR3 length: 15 amino acids. The CDR3 loop reads CATSRDARGPYGYTF. CDR3 bases: TGTGCCACCAGCAGAGACGCCAGGGGGCCCTATGGCTACACCTTC.

Comment on this clone: Other nucleotide sequences from this sample produce the same CDR3. The chain uses TRBV19 and TRBJ2-3, with 9 bases aligning to TRBD1. Germline CDR1 reads LNHDA; CDR2 reads SQIVND (reference sequence). The length of the CDR3 is 15 residues. Trimming removed 4 bases from V and 0 bases from J; junction bases left unmatched: 2. DNA of the CDR3: TGTGCCAGTAGTACGGGACAGGGTAGCACAGATACGCAGTATTTT. This encodes CASSTGQGSTDTQYF.

This clone showed up just a few times. This chain uses TRBV5-1 with TRBJ2-5, with 7 nucleotides matching TRBD1. This CDR3 comprises 15 residues. V gave up 4 bases and J gave up 4 bases; unmatched junction bases: 10. The germline V gene encodes CDR1 SGHRS and CDR2 YFSETQ. The CDR3 DNA sequence: TGCGCCAGCAGCCCCAGGACAGGCGATGGAGAGACCCAGTACTTC. This translates into CASSPRTGDGETQYF.

V is TRBV6-5 and J is TRBJ2-1, with 8 bases fitting TRBD1. The CDR3 has 15 residues. The germline CDR1 and CDR2 sequences are MNHEY and SVGAGI. The V gene end was trimmed by 6 bases and the J gene end by 7 bases; junction bases not matched to a gene: 11. This chain's CDR3 is CASSLDRGGMNEQFF. In nucleotides, the CDR3 is TGTGCCAGCAGCCTCGACAGGGGAGGAATGAATGAGCAGTTCTTC.

The chain employs TRBV5-4 and TRBJ1-6; 8 positions agree with TRBD1. CDR3 length equals 14 residues. Germline V gene lookup returns CDR1 SGHNT and CDR2 YYREEE (reference sequence). V shed 3 bases and J 9 bases; nucleotides not matched to a gene: 5. The CDR3 is CASSSGQGTSPLHF. As DNA, the CDR3 is TGTGCCAGCAGCTCCGGACAGGGCACTTCACCCCTCCACTTT.

The gene calls are TRBV5-4 and TRBJ1-1; D call uncertain. Germline assignment: CDR1 SGHNT and CDR2 YYREEE (reference sequence). V was pared by 0 bases and J by 8 bases, with 5 bases between. The CDR3 extends over 11 amino acids. The CDR3 DNA reads as TGTGCCAGCAGCTTGGGGCGGGAAGCTTTCTTT. Encoded protein: CASSLGREAFF.

This clone was seen a single time. The chain uses TRBV7-2 and TRBJ2-7; perhaps TRBD1 as D (6 bases). The CDR3 loop spans 13 amino acids. The germline CDR1 and CDR2 sequences are SGHTA and FQGNSA. V was pared by 1 base and J by 7 bases, with 11 bases between. In DNA form, the CDR3 reads TGTGCCAGCAGCTTAGGCGGACAGTGGGAGCAGTACTTC. Amino acids: CASSLGGQWEQYF.

V and J are TRBV5-4 and TRBJ2-3, with 7 bases identical to TRBD2. J was trimmed by 5 bases and V by 0 bases; bases with no gene match: 6. Germline CDR1 and CDR2: SGHNT and YYREEE (reference sequence). The CDR3 covers 15 residues. In nucleotides, the CDR3 is TGTGCCAGCAGCTTGGATGGGGCGGGAGTAGATACGCAGTATTTT. It is translated as CASSLDGAGVDTQYF.

In this sample, this clone turned up a few times. CDR3 region: CAWSTGQEEGQPQHF. The DNA of the CDR3 is TGTGCCTGGAGTACAGGACAGGAAGAGGGGCAGCCCCAGCATTTT. The chain joins TRBV30 to TRBJ1-5, with TRBD1 identical over 7 bases. The germline CDR1 and CDR2 sequences are GTSNPN and SVGIG (reference sequence). The CDR3 consists of 15 residues. V lost 2 bases, J lost 7 bases, and 11 bases stayed unmatched.

This clone was recorded only once. This sequence joins TRBV19 and TRBJ1-2; D gene uncertain. Between the trimmed V and J ends, which lost 7 bases and 0 bases, there was a span of 9 bases. The germline CDR1 and CDR2 sequences are LNHDA and SQIVND (reference sequence). The CDR3 covers 13 residues. The DNA of the CDR3 is TGTGCCAGTAAACAGACGGCTAACTATGGCTACACCTTC. Translating it yields CASKQTANYGYTF.

This sequence joins TRBV18 and TRBJ1-4; 9 bases match TRBD1. J lost 8 bases, V lost 8 bases, and 9 bases had no gene match. Per germline, CDR1 KGHSH and CDR2 LQKENI. The CDR3 consists of 14 residues. The chain's CDR3 is CASAPGQGPEKLFF. The CDR3, as DNA: TGTGCCAGCGCTCCGGGACAGGGACCCGAAAAACTGTTTTTT.

This sequence joins TRBV20-1 and TRBJ2-7; unclear D gene. The CDR3 is 11 residues long. Germline CDR1 is DFQATT and CDR2 is SNEGSKA (reference sequence). Between the trimmed V and J ends, which lost 6 bases and 3 bases, there was a span of 9 bases. CDR3 nucleotides: TGCAGTGCCAGGAAGAACTACGAGCAGTACTTC. It specifies CSARKNYEQYF.

The CDR3, as DNA: TGTGCCAGCAGCTTAGAGAAGTCGAGAGGCTACACCTTC. Translation: CASSLEKSRGYTF. The chain employs TRBV7-8 and TRBJ1-2, with D unclear. V lost 1 base and J 8 bases, leaving 11 bases between the germline ends. The germline CDR1 and CDR2 sequences are SGHVS and FQNEAQ. CDR3 size: 13 residues. The full variable domain, with the rest looked up from reference TRBV7-8 and TRBJ1-2, is GAGVSQSPRYKVAKRGQDVALRCDPISGHVSLFWYQQALGQGPEFLTYFQNEAQLDKSGLPSDRFFAERPEGSVSTLKIQRTQQEDSAVYLCASSLEKSRGYTFGSGTRLTVV.

The sample holds one count of this clone. The chain links TRBV29-1 to TRBJ1-1; 7 bases are a match to TRBD1. This CDR3 region has 14 residues. Losses at the gene ends were 5 bases for V and 1 base for J; bases not matched to a gene: 7. Germline V gene data show CDR1 as SQVTM and CDR2 as ANQGSEA. The CDR3 DNA sequence: TGCAGCGTTACCCCGGGACAGAGGAACACTGAAGCTTTCTTT. Amino acids: CSVTPGQRNTEAFF.

V gene TRBV7-6 combines with J gene TRBJ2-5; weak D call: TRBD2 (6 bases). The CDR3 extends over 15 amino acids. Looked up from germline, CDR1 is SGHVS and CDR2 is FNYEAQ. Trimming left V 3 bases short and J 5 bases short, with 16 bases between. CDR3 residues: CASSFGGGAKETQYF. CDR3 in DNA: TGTGCCAGCAGCTTTGGGGGAGGAGCCAAGGAGACCCAGTACTTC.

The chain carries TRBV27 and TRBJ2-1, with TRBD1 matching over 7 bases. Trimming removed 4 bases from V and 3 bases from J; junction bases left unmatched: 12. The CDR3 spans 17 residues. Germline assignment: CDR1 MNHEY and CDR2 SMNVEV (reference sequence). The CDR3 spells CASSSRQGGPFYNEQFF. As DNA, the CDR3 is TGTGCCAGCAGTTCCCGACAGGGCGGTCCATTCTACAATGAGCAGTTCTTC.

This chain uses TRBV2 with TRBJ1-1; D ambiguous. CDR1 is SNHLY, CDR2 FYNNEI, per germline. The CDR3 covers 14 residues. V dropped 8 bases and J dropped 4 bases, with 17 bases sitting between them. The CDR3 nucleotides read TGTGCCAGCGAGCGAGGTCGGTCGAGCACTGAAGCTTTCTTT. Amino acid sequence: CASERGRSSTEAFF.